This T cell receptor (beta chain) was sequenced in a study of T-cell reconstitution after alpha-beta-depleted transplantation in children. Unique molecular identifiers were incorporated when the TCRbeta library was constructed. TCRdb re-called the PCR reads through MiXCR, storing one row per CDR3 protein. Altogether approximately 300,000 distinct CDR3 sequences are present, around a tenth being singletons, with the ten largest covering 23%. The sequencing here drew on peripheral blood, taken 180 days after TCRalphabeta/CD19-depleted stem cell transplant. The source is a male patient aged 2-9 years who had a stem cell transplant for chronic granulomatous disease, so the T cells may come from the graft donor.

CDR3 in DNA: TGTGCCAGCAGCAAACCGGGACAGGGATACACCGGGGAGCTGTTTTTT. It yields the protein CASSKPGQGYTGELFF. This sequence joins TRBV5-4 and TRBJ2-2; 9 positions agree with TRBD1. Germline V gene data show CDR1 as SGHNT and CDR2 as YYREEE (reference sequence). This CDR3 contains 16 residues. V was clipped by 4 bases and J by 3 bases; unmatched bases: 7.